This T cell receptor beta chain was sequenced in a study of identifying expanded T cells in peripheral blood. CDR3 size: 14 residues. Germline CDR1 and CDR2: MNHNS and SASEGT. V was clipped by 3 bases and J by 9 bases; unmatched bases: 8. For this clone: The antigen is not known.

TCRdb's copy holds only in-frame clones and misses some; the assay was immunoSEQ multiplex PCR. The table has about 110,000 clones, 88% seen once. Study findings and constraints: Over around two and four weeks, about 15 and 18 clones changed, versus 1.2 between replicates. Variance in clone template counts between approximately two-week samples significantly increased with total template count across all healthy donors.

During the collection period, no donor immune events like infections were recorded. The gene calls are TRBV6-1 and TRBJ2-1, with 7 bases that match TRBD2. Source material: blood. The clonotype was recovered from a person aged 18 to 75 in good health. The CDR3 nucleotides are TGTGCCAGCAGTGATTACTACGGGAGGAGTGAGCAGTTCTTC. It is translated as CASSDYYGRSEQFF.